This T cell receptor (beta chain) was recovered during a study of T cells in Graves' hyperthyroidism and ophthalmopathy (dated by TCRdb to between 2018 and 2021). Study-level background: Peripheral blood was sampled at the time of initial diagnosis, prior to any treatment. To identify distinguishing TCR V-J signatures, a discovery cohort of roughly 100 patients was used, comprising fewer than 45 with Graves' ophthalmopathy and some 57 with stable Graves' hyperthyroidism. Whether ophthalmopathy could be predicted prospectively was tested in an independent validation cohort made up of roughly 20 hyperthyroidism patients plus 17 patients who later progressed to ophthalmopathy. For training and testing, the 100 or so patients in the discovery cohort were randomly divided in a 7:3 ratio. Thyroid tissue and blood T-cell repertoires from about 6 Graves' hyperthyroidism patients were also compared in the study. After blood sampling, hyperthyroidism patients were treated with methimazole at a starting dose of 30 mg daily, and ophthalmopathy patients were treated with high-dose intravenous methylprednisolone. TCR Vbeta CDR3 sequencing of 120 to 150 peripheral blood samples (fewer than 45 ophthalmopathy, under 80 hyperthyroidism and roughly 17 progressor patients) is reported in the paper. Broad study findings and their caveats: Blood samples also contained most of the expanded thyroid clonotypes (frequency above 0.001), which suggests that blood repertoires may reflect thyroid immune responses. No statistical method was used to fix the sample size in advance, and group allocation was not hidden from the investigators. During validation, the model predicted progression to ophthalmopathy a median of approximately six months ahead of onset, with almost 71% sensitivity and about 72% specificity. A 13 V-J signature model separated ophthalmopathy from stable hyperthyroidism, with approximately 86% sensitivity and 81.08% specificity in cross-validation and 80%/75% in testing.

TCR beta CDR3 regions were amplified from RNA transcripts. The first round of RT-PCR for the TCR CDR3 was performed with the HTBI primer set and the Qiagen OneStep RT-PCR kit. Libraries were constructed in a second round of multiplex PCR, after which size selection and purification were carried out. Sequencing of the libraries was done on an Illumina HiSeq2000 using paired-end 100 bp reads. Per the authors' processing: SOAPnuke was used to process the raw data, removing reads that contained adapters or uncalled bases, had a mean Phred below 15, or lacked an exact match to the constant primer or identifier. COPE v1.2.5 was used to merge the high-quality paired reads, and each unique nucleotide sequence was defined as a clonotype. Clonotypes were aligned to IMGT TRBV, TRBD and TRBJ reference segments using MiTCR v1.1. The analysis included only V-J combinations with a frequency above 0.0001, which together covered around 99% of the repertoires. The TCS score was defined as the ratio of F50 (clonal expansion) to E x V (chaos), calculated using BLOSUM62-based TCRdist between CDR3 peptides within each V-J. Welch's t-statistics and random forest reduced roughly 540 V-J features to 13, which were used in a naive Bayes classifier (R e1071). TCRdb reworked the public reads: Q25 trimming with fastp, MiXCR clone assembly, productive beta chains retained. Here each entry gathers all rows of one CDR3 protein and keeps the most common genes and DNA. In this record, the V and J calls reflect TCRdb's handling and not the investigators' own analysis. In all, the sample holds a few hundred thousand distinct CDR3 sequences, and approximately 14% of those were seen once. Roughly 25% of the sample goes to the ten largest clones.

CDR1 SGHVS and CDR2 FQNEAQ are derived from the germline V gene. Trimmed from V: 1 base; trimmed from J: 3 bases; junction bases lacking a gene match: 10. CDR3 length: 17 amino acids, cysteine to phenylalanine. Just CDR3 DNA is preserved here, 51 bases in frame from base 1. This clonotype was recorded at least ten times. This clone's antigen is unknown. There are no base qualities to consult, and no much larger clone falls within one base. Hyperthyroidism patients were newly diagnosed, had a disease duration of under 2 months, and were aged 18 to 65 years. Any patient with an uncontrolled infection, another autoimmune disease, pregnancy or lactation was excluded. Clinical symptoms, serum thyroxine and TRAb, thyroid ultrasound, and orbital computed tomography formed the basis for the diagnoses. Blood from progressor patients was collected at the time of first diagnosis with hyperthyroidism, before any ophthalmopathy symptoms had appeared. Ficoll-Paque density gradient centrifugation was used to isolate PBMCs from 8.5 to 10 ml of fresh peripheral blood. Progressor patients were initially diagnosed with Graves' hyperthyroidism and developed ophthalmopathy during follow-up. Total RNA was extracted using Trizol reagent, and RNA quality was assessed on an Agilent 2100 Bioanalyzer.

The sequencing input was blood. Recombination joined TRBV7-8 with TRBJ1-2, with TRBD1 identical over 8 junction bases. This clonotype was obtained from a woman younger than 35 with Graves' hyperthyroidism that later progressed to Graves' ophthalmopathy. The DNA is TGTGCCAGCAGCTTAGGACCCAGGGGGCGGAGAGACTATGGCTACACCTTC. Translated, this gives CASSLGPRGRRDYGYTF.